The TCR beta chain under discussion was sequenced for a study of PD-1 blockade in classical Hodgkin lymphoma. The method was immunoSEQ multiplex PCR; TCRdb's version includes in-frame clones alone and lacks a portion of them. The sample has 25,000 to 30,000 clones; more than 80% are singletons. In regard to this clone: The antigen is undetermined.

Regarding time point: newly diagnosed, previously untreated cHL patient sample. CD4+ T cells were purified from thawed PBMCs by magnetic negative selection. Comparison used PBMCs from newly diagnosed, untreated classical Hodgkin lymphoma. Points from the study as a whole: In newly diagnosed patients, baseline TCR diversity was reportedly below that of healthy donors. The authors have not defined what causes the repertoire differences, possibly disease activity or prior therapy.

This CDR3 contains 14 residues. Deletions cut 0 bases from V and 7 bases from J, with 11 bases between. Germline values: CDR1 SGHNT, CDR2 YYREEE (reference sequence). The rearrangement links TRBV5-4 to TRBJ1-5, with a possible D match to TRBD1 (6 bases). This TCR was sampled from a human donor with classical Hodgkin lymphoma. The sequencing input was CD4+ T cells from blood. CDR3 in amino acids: CASSLAGAEQPQHF. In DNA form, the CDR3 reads TGTGCCAGCAGCTTGGCAGGGGCGGAACAGCCCCAGCATTTT.